The TCR beta chain described here comes from a study of T cells in Graves' hyperthyroidism and ophthalmopathy. Study-level background: The authors collected peripheral blood at initial diagnosis, before any treatment. Study-wide results and caveats: Separating ophthalmopathy from stable hyperthyroidism was achieved by a 13 V-J model.

The source material, RNA transcripts, was used to amplify TCR beta CDR3 regions. The HTBI primer set served for first-round RT-PCR of the TCR CDR3. From the multiplex PCR reads, TCRdb called clonotypes with MiXCR, one entry per CDR3 protein. The sample has some 570,000 distinct CDR3 sequences; roughly a sixth are singletons. Patients showing uncontrolled infection, other autoimmune disease, pregnancy or lactation were ineligible. PBMCs were derived from around 10 ml fresh peripheral blood. As to this clonotype: The antigen remains unidentified.

What was sequenced was blood. The clonotype comes from a woman aged 18 to 35 with Graves' ophthalmopathy.

The chain's CDR3 is CASSPTYSVKNSPLHF. The CDR3 DNA is TGTGCCAGCAGTCCAACATACTCAGTGAAAAATTCACCCCTCCACTTT. The chain is built from TRBV27 and TRBJ1-6; no clear D. This CDR3 contains 16 residues. CDR1 and CDR2 from the germline V gene are MNHEY and SMNVEV (reference sequence). V lost 5 bases to trimming and J lost 7 bases, with 18 bases between them.